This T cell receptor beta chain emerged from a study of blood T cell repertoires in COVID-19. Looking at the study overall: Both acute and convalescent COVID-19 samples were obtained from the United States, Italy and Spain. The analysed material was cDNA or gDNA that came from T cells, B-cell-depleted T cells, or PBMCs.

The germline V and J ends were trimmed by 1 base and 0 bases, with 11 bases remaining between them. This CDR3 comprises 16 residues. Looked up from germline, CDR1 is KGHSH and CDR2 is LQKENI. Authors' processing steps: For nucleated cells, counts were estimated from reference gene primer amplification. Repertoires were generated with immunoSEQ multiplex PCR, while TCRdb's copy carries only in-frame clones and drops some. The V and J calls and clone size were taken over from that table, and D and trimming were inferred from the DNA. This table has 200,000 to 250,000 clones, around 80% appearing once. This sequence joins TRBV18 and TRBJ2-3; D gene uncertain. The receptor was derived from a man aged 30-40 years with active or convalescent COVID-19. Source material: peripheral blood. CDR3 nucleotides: TGTGCCAGCTCACCACTTGGCGGTACTAGCACAGATACGCAGTATTTT. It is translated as CASSPLGGTSTDTQYF.